This T cell receptor beta chain is drawn from a study of identical twins. CDR1 and CDR2 from the germline V gene are SGHRS and YFSETQ. V was clipped by 4 bases and J by 5 bases, with 11 bases between them. The CDR3 is 13 amino acids. Template switching added a universal primer binding site, and final cDNA carried unique molecular identifiers. From the 5' RACE reads, TCRdb called clonotypes with MiXCR, one entry per CDR3 protein. This table has 200,000 to 250,000 distinct CDR3 sequences, over 12% appearing once. Findings and caveats of the study: Possibly, invariant MAIT and iNKT cells partly confounded zero-insertion analyses. Fewer insertions characterized abundant cord blood beta clonotypes, whereas memory repertoires showed none.

This clonotype has just a few counts. Its antigen remains unknown. The receptor was isolated from a woman younger than 30 in good health. The sample comprised memory (CD45RO+) T cells sorted from blood. V is TRBV5-1 and J is TRBJ2-3; a weak D match, TRBD1 (6 bases). In DNA, the CDR3 is TGCGCCAGCAGCGCGAGAGGGGGAGATACGCAGTATTTT. This gives the protein CASSARGGDTQYF.